One T cell receptor beta chain is described in this entry. This specimen belongs to a study of relationships among human T cell subsets. TCR alpha and beta CDR3s were amplified from mRNA by semiquantitative ARM-PCR. Exponential amplification used communal superprimers after tagged nested gene-specific primers in ARM-PCR. TCRdb ran MiXCR on the multiplex PCR reads and lists one entry per CDR3 protein. The sample lists 7,000 to 8,500 distinct CDR3 sequences, roughly 68% occurring once. Naive plus transitional T cells were isolated with anti-CD45RA microbeads from pooled CD4+ and CD8+ T cells. Trimming took 6 bases from V and 2 from J; bases not matched to a gene: 10. This CDR3 comprises 16 residues. From germline, CDR1 is SQVTM and CDR2 ANQGSEA.

Material for sequencing was naive and transitional (CD45RA+) T cells sorted from blood. The TCR comes from a man aged 40-49 years in good health. This chain joins TRBV29-1 and TRBJ2-1, with 10 bases fitting TRBD2. CDR3 region: CSVDPVAGGAYNEQFF. CDR3 in DNA: TGCAGCGTCGACCCCGTAGCGGGAGGCGCCTACAATGAGCAGTTCTTC.